This T cell receptor (beta chain) was documented in a study of blood T cell repertoires in COVID-19. Overall study: Samples of COVID-19 (acute and convalescent) were obtained from the United States, Italy and Spain. In each case, the material was cDNA or gDNA derived from T cells, B-cell-depleted T cells, or PBMCs.

Seattle patients were enrolled while actively infected and followed longitudinally. In the original processing: Estimation of nucleated cell counts relied on the amplification of reference gene primers. The repertoire was sequenced with immunoSEQ multiplex PCR; TCRdb's copy has only in-frame clones and lacks some. V and J calls and clone size are as listed in that table; D and trimming were resolved from the DNA. The sample lists about 49,000 clones, around 81% occurring once. The CDR3 loop spans 13 amino acids. The germline V and J ends were trimmed by 3 bases and 6 bases, with 12 bases remaining between them. In germline, CDR1 is SNHLY, CDR2 FYNNEI.

The sequence was collected from a woman of 80 years or more with COVID-19, enrolled during active disease. The J gene is TRBJ2-7, the V gene TRBV2; TRBD2 might be the D (6 bases). The sample comprised peripheral blood. CDR3 DNA sequence: TGTGCCAGCAGTGATCGGGAGTGGGGCGAGCAGTACTTC. Protein product: CASSDREWGEQYF.